The 27 T cell receptor beta chains presented below share a single source sample, sequenced in a study of radiotherapy plus CTLA-4 blockade in lung cancer. This table comes from immunoSEQ multiplex PCR, and its TCRdb copy is limited to in-frame clones, with some not included. The sample yields 78,000 or so clones, approximately 86% seen once. This sample comprised peripheral blood, obtained from a patient treated with radiotherapy plus ipilimumab. The receptors were gathered from a human donor with non-small cell lung cancer who had stable disease on radiotherapy plus ipilimumab.

The chain joins TRBV28 to TRBJ1-2; tentatively, D is TRBD1 (6 bases). The ends were cut back, 7 bases at V and 4 bases at J, with 19 bases in the middle. Germline V CDR1 and CDR2: MDHEN, SYDVKM. The CDR3 is 15 residues long. The DNA of the CDR3 is TGTGCCAGCACCGCCGGGGGGCAGGGATTCTATGGCTACACCTTC. Amino acid sequence: CASTAGGQGFYGYTF.

The chain combines TRBV2 with TRBJ2-7; TRBD1 agrees at 9 bases. The junction had 3 bases not matched to a gene; V was cut back by 7 bases and J by 5 bases. Germline CDR1 is SNHLY and CDR2 is FYNNEI. This CDR3 region has 12 residues. The CDR3 protein is CASKTGGNEQYF. The CDR3 coding sequence is TGTGCCAGCAAGACAGGGGGGAACGAGCAGTACTTC.

The V and J genes are TRBV5-6 and TRBJ2-1; D is uncertain. V gave up 5 bases and J gave up 7 bases, with 22 bases separating them. The CDR3 is 16 residues long. The germline V gene encodes CDR1 SGHDT and CDR2 YYEEEE. CDR3 protein: CASSGASPLNWNEQFF. The CDR3 DNA is TGTGCCAGCAGTGGAGCTTCACCGTTAAATTGGAATGAGCAGTTCTTC. Looking up the rest from reference TRBV5-6 and TRBJ2-1 gives the full variable domain: DAGVTQSPTHLIKTRGQQVTLRCSPKSGHDTVSWYQQALGQGPQFIFQYYEEEERQRGNFPDRFSGHQFPNYSSELNVNALLLGDSALYLCASSGASPLNWNEQFFGPGTRLTVL.

The genes are TRBV5-8 and TRBJ2-1; D not resolved. Germline V gene sequence: CDR1 SGHTS, CDR2 YDEGEE. The CDR3 covers 13 residues. Trimming left V 2 bases short and J 4 bases short, with 7 bases between. The CDR3 reads CASSFLSYNEQFF. CDR3 coding DNA: TGTGCCAGCAGCTTCCTCAGTTACAATGAGCAGTTCTTC.

CDR3 sequence (DNA): TGTGCCAGCAGCTTAGCGTCAGCCCACATGAACACTGAAGCTTTCTTT. It translates to CASSLASAHMNTEAFF. The chain combines TRBV7-8 with TRBJ1-1; D remains ambiguous. The germline CDR1 and CDR2 sequences are SGHVS and FQNEAQ. This CDR3 is 16 amino acids long. V dropped 0 bases and J dropped 0 bases, with 11 bases sitting between them.

The genes are TRBV7-2 and TRBJ2-3, with 14 positions matching TRBD2. The CDR3 has 16 amino acids. Germline V gives CDR1 SGHTA, CDR2 FQGNSA. Trimming cost V 5 bases and J 11 bases; bases outside gene matches: 12. CDR3 residues: CASSRQTSGGAGVQYF. For the CDR3, the DNA is TGTGCCAGCAGCCGCCAGACTAGCGGGGGGGCCGGTGTGCAGTATTTT.

The CDR3 loop reads CASSDVRGENSPLHF. The CDR3 coding sequence is TGTGCCAGCAGTGATGTCAGGGGCGAGAATTCACCCCTCCACTTT. This sequence joins TRBV2 and TRBJ1-6; a weak D match, TRBD1 (6 bases). The CDR3 loop spans 15 amino acids. Germline assignment: CDR1 SNHLY and CDR2 FYNNEI. The ends were cut back, 3 bases at V and 7 bases at J, with 13 bases in the middle. Full variable domain (rest looked up from reference TRBV2 and TRBJ1-6): EPEVTQTPSHQVTQMGQEVILRCVPISNHLYFYWYRQILGQKVEFLVSFYNNEISEKSEIFDDQFSVERPDGSNFTLKIRSTKLEDSAMYFCASSDVRGENSPLHFGNGTRLTVT.

This clone was seen a handful of times. The genes are TRBV9 and TRBJ1-1, with a possible D match to TRBD1 (6 bases). CDR3 length equals 12 residues. Germline CDR1 is SGDLS and CDR2 is YYNGEE. V lost 5 bases to trimming and J lost 11 bases, with 16 bases between them. CDR3 nucleotides: TGTGCCAGCAGTGACCTAACAGGGAGGGCTTTCTTT. It codes for CASSDLTGRAFF.

V usage is TRBV30 and J usage is TRBJ2-1, with 9 bases matching TRBD1. After removal of 3 bases from V and 3 bases from J, the junction contained 6 bases not matched to a gene. Per the germline V gene, CDR1 is GTSNPN and CDR2 is SVGIG (reference sequence). CDR3 length: 15 amino acids. CDR3 nucleotides: TGTGCCTGGAGCCCAAGACAGGGGGGCTACAATGAGCAGTTCTTC. Its protein product is CAWSPRQGGYNEQFF.

J is TRBJ1-2 and V is TRBV6-5; no clear D. CDR1 and CDR2 from the germline V gene are MNHEY and SVGAGI. The CDR3 has 13 residues. V dropped 6 bases and J dropped 4 bases, with 12 bases sitting between them. In DNA form, the CDR3 reads TGTGCCAGCAGCCTCGACGGACCCTATGGCTACACCTTC. Protein sequence: CASSLDGPYGYTF.

The chain couples TRBV15 to TRBJ2-5, with TRBD1 as a possible D gene (6 bases). Germline CDR1 LNHNV, CDR2 YYDKDF (reference sequence). The germline V and J ends were trimmed by 0 bases and 4 bases, with 12 bases remaining between them. CDR3 length equals 15 residues. CDR3 residues: CATSRDLPQGETQYF. DNA for the CDR3: TGTGCCACCAGCAGAGATCTGCCACAGGGAGAGACCCAGTACTTC.

This rearrangement joins TRBV5-1 to TRBJ2-7, with a weak D call TRBD2 (5 bases). CDR1 SGHRS and CDR2 YFSETQ come from the germline V gene. This CDR3 has 15 amino acids. Trimming removed 0 bases from V and 6 bases from J, with 16 bases in between. CDR3 nucleotide sequence: TGCGCCAGCAGCTTGGAACTTGCGGGCGATTTCGAGCAGTACTTC. Protein product: CASSLELAGDFEQYF. Complete variable domain (other parts from reference TRBV5-1 and TRBJ2-7): KAGVTQTPRYLIKTRGQQVTLSCSPISGHRSVSWYQQTPGQGLQFLFEYFSETQRNKGNFPGRFSGRQFSNSRSEMNVSTLELGDSALYLCASSLELAGDFEQYFGPGTRLTVT.

This clone was counted a few times. This chain connects TRBV11-2 to TRBJ1-5, with TRBD1 as a possible D gene (6 bases). CDR1 is SGHAT, CDR2 FQNNGV, per germline. The V end was cut by 3 bases, the J end by 4 bases, with 7 bases between. The CDR3 contains 13 residues. CDR3 sequence: CASSLDRNQPQHF. DNA of the CDR3: TGTGCCAGCAGCTTGGACAGAAATCAGCCCCAGCATTTT.

The genes are TRBV5-6 and TRBJ2-2; D gene uncertain. Looked up from germline, CDR1 is SGHDT and CDR2 is YYEEEE. Trimming shortened V by 4 bases and J by 9 bases, and 13 bases separated the two germline ends. The CDR3 is made up of 13 amino acids. The CDR3 reads CASSPAIRRELFF. CDR3 DNA: TGTGCCAGCAGCCCTGCCATTAGGAGGGAGCTGTTTTTT.

This rearrangement joins TRBV19 to TRBJ2-7; 14 nucleotides agree with TRBD2. This CDR3 is 18 amino acids long. V shed 7 bases and J 7 bases; nucleotides not matched to a gene: 18. In germline, CDR1 is LNHDA, CDR2 SQIVND (reference sequence). Here the CDR3 reads CASTRTSGGTTVGEEQYF. The CDR3 nucleotides read TGTGCCAGTACCCGGACTAGCGGGGGGACCACCGTCGGCGAGGAGCAGTACTTC.

V is TRBV6-1 and J is TRBJ2-7; 7 bases match TRBD1. Germline V CDR1 and CDR2: MNHNS, SASEGT. This CDR3 is built from 13 residues. V dropped 2 bases and J dropped 6; count of bases not matched to a gene: 4. The CDR3 reads CASSERQGTEQYF. The CDR3 DNA is TGTGCCAGCAGTGAAAGACAGGGTACCGAGCAGTACTTC.

This clone was recorded only once. V is TRBV29-1 and J is TRBJ1-1; TRBD1 agrees at 11 bases. The germline gives CDR1 SQVTM, CDR2 ANQGSEA. CDR3 size: 14 residues. Losses at the gene ends were 4 bases for V and 5 bases for J; bases not matched to a gene: 6. The CDR3: CSVAGTGGWTEAFF. The DNA for the CDR3 is TGCAGCGTTGCCGGGACAGGGGGTTGGACTGAAGCTTTCTTT.

The chain is built from TRBV28 and TRBJ1-2, with no clear D. The CDR3 is 15 amino acids. Germline V gene sequence: CDR1 MDHEN, CDR2 SYDVKM. Trimming stripped 5 bases from V and 4 bases from J, with 17 bases between. The CDR3 coding sequence is TGTGCCAGCAGTATATCCAGCGGCGGGTCCTATGGCTACACCTTC. This translates into CASSISSGGSYGYTF.

This rearrangement joins TRBV7-6 to TRBJ1-4; D remains unclear. The CDR3 sequence is 13 residues long. Germline CDR1 is SGHVS and CDR2 is FNYEAQ. The germline V and J ends were trimmed by 1 base and 12 bases, with 12 bases remaining between them. The CDR3 here is CASSLEVMAELFF. CDR3 sequence (DNA): TGTGCCAGCAGCTTAGAAGTCATGGCGGAACTGTTTTTT.

V gene TRBV9 combines with J gene TRBJ2-5, with TRBD1 matching 8 bases. With 0 bases clipped from V and 9 bases from J, the junction kept 10 bases outside the gene matches. Per the germline V gene, CDR1 is SGDLS and CDR2 is YYNGEE. This CDR3 has 15 residues. The CDR3 sequence is CASSVADREVEAQYF. In DNA, the CDR3 is TGTGCCAGCAGCGTAGCGGACAGGGAAGTGGAGGCCCAGTACTTC.

The chain links TRBV11-3 to TRBJ2-1; D not resolved. V shed 0 bases and J shed 3 bases, with 6 bases lying between them. This CDR3 has 14 amino acids. Germline CDR1 and CDR2: SGHNT and YENEEA. The CDR3 sequence is CASSLDSSYNEQFF. In nucleotides, the CDR3 is TGTGCCAGCAGCTTAGATAGCAGCTACAATGAGCAGTTCTTC.

The rearrangement links TRBV5-6 to TRBJ2-3; maybe TRBD2 (6 bases). The V end lost 6 bases, the J end lost 0 bases, and 17 bases lay between the germline ends. The CDR3 is 16 amino acids. The germline gives CDR1 SGHDT, CDR2 YYEEEE. In nucleotides, the CDR3 is TGTGCCAGCACCCCGGGACTGGGAAGGAGCACAGATACGCAGTATTTT. Amino acid sequence: CASTPGLGRSTDTQYF.

This chain joins TRBV5-1 and TRBJ1-1; no clear D. The CDR3 totals 17 residues. From germline, CDR1 is SGHRS and CDR2 YFSETQ. The V gene lost 0 bases and the J gene lost 3 bases, with 18 bases spanning the gap. The chain's CDR3 is CASSLGAGWLLDTEAFF. For the CDR3, the DNA is TGCGCCAGCAGCTTGGGGGCTGGCTGGCTCTTAGACACTGAAGCTTTCTTT.

This clone was counted a single time. The chain combines TRBV5-4 with TRBJ1-1; no firm D call. Trimming stripped 0 bases from V and 11 bases from J, with 11 bases between. The germline V gene encodes CDR1 SGHNT and CDR2 YYREEE (reference sequence). CDR3 size: 12 residues. CDR3 in DNA: TGTGCCAGCAGCTTGGGGCAGCGAGTCGCTTTCTTT. This sequence encodes CASSLGQRVAFF.

The genes are TRBV14 and TRBJ2-1; D remains ambiguous. Between the trimmed V and J ends, which lost 4 bases and 8 bases, there was a span of 18 bases. Germline V CDR1 and CDR2: SGHDN, FVKESK. This CDR3 has 15 amino acids. The CDR3 DNA reads TGTGCCAGCAGCCCGGCCGAATTCCTAGGCGATGAGCAGTTCTTC. Protein sequence: CASSPAEFLGDEQFF.

The chain employs TRBV28 and TRBJ2-5, with TRBD2 as a possible D gene (5 bases). V lost 4 bases to trimming and J lost 5 bases, with 11 bases between them. CDR1 MDHEN and CDR2 SYDVKM come from the germline V gene. The CDR3 runs 13 residues. CDR3 protein: CASSSAGWETQYF. The CDR3 region has the DNA TGTGCCAGCAGTTCCGCGGGTTGGGAGACCCAGTACTTC.

The table lists this clone with a few counts. The chain has TRBV2 and TRBJ2-1; 8 bases map to TRBD2. The length of the CDR3 is 15 residues. Looked up from germline, CDR1 is SNHLY and CDR2 is FYNNEI. Trimming removed 6 bases from V and 3 bases from J; junction bases left unmatched: 7. CDR3 coding DNA: TGTGCCAGCAGCCCAGCGACTAGCGTCTACAATGAGCAGTTCTTC. It specifies CASSPATSVYNEQFF.